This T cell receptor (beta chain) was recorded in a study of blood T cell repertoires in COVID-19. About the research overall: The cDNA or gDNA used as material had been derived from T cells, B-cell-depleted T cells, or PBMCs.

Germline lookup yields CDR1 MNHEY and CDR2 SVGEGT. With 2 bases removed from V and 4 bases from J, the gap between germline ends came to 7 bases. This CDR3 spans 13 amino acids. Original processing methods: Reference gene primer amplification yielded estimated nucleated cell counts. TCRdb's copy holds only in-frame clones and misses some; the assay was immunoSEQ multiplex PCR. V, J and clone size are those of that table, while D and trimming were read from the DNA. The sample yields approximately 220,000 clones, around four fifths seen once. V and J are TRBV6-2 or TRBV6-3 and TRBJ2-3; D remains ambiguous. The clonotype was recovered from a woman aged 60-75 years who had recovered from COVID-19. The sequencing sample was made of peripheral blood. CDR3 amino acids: CASSYIVADTQYF. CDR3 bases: TGTGCCAGCAGTTACATAGTGGCAGATACGCAGTATTTT.